These 12 T cell receptor beta chains came from one sample sequenced in a study of cytomegalovirus exposure and HLA in healthy donors (dated by TCRdb to between 2016 and 2019). The library was made by the immunoSEQ multiplex PCR assay. For the multiplex PCR, a mixture combining 60 forward primers for TCR Vbeta segments and 13 reverse primers for TCR Jbeta segments was used. Held by TCRdb, this immuneACCESS table contains in-frame sequences only and omits some clones. Under half of the omission traces to an unresolved V gene where checked; the cause of the rest is unknown. Present in this sample are about 260,000 clones, almost 85% of which were seen just once. The top ten constitute 2% to 2.5% of the sample. What was sequenced was PBMCs. The source is a woman aged 40 to 50 in good health and CMV-seropositive.

This chain uses TRBV6-5 with TRBJ1-2; TRBD1 aligns across 8 bases. Trimming removed 4 bases from V and 4 bases from J; junction bases left unmatched: 2. CDR1 MNHEY and CDR2 SVGAGI come from the germline V gene. This CDR3 region has 13 residues. CDR3 bases: TGTGCCAGCAGTTGGGGGACAGGCTATGGCTACACCTTC. The encoded protein is CASSWGTGYGYTF.

The table lists this clone with a count of one. The J gene is TRBJ2-2, the V gene TRBV7-2; D uncertain. Trimming removed 0 bases at V and 6 bases at J, with 8 bases between. The germline gives CDR1 SGHTA, CDR2 FQGNSA. CDR3 length: 14 amino acids. CDR3 DNA: TGTGCCAGCAGCTTAGCCGGTAGTGCCGGGGAGCTGTTTTTT. Translated: CASSLAGSAGELFF.

The chain is built from TRBV28 and TRBJ1-2; TRBD1 agrees at 8 bases. Looked up from germline, CDR1 is MDHEN and CDR2 is SYDVKM. The CDR3 runs to 16 residues. V lost 2 bases and J lost 1; bases outside the gene matches: 6. As DNA, the CDR3 is TGTGCCAGCAGTTTAACAGGGGGAAACCTTAACTATGGCTACACCTTC. Its protein product is CASSLTGGNLNYGYTF.

The V gene is TRBV4-3, the J gene TRBJ1-5; D is unresolved. The CDR3 consists of 13 residues. Germline lookup yields CDR1 LGHNA and CDR2 YSLEER. The germline V and J ends were trimmed by 0 bases and 4 bases, with 4 bases remaining between them. The CDR3 loop is CASSQDRNQPQHF. The CDR3 bases are TGCGCCAGCAGCCAAGACAGGAATCAGCCCCAGCATTTT.

The V gene is TRBV6-1, the J gene TRBJ2-3, with TRBD1 matching 8 bases. The CDR3 consists of 16 residues. V lost 4 bases, J lost 2 bases, and 8 bases stayed unmatched. Germline lookup yields CDR1 MNHNS and CDR2 SASEGT. CDR3 sequence: CASSVTGTGPTDTQYF. CDR3 in DNA: TGTGCCAGCAGTGTTACCGGGACAGGCCCCACAGATACGCAGTATTTT.

The chain couples TRBV11-1 to TRBJ2-1; D may be TRBD2 (5 bases). Per the germline V gene, CDR1 is SGHAT and CDR2 is FQDESV (reference sequence). The V end lost 0 bases, the J end lost 6 bases, and 9 bases lay between the germline ends. The CDR3 length is 14 residues. As DNA, the CDR3 is TGTGCCAGCAGCTTAGCCGGGAACCCCAATGAGCAGTTCTTC. Amino acid sequence: CASSLAGNPNEQFF.

The chain joins TRBV29-1 to TRBJ2-6, with 12 bases that match TRBD1. The CDR3 totals 19 residues. Germline V gene data show CDR1 as SQVTM and CDR2 as ANQGSEA. With 3 bases clipped from V and 0 bases from J, the junction kept 9 bases outside the gene matches. The CDR3 DNA sequence: TGCAGCGTTGAGGGGACAGGGGGCCATGACTTCTCTGGGGCCAACGTCCTGACTTTC. Translation: CSVEGTGGHDFSGANVLTF.

This clone was seen a few times. Within the sample, other DNA sequences also encode this same CDR3. The chain is built from TRBV5-1 and TRBJ2-3, with 11 bases identical to TRBD2. The CDR3 is 15 residues long. V was clipped by 1 base and J by 4 bases; unmatched bases: 2. Germline CDR1 and CDR2: SGHRS and YFSETQ. CDR3 sequence reads: CASSLTSGSSDTQYF. Written as DNA, the CDR3 is TGCGCCAGCAGCTTGACTAGCGGGAGTTCAGATACGCAGTATTTT.

The V and J genes are TRBV28 and TRBJ1-1; tentative D call: TRBD1 (5 bases). The CDR3 totals 14 residues. V was cut by 5 bases and J by 1 base, with 11 bases left in between. Germline V gene lookup returns CDR1 MDHEN and CDR2 SYDVKM. The CDR3 DNA reads as TGTGCCAGCAGTCCCCGGACACCGAACACTGAAGCTTTCTTT. This encodes CASSPRTPNTEAFF. Based on the CDR3 plus reference TRBV28 and TRBJ1-1, the full variable domain is DVKVTQSSRYLVKRTGEKVFLECVQDMDHENMFWYRQDPGLGLRLIYFSYDVKMKEKGDIPEGYSVSREKKERFSLILESASTNQTSMYLCASSPRTPNTEAFFGQGTRLTVV.

A single count supports this clone. V and J are TRBV30 and TRBJ1-2; perhaps TRBD1 as D (6 bases). Germline loops: CDR1 GTSNPN, CDR2 SVGIG (reference sequence). This CDR3 contains 12 residues. V was cut by 8 bases and J by 4 bases, with 14 bases left in between. In DNA form, the CDR3 reads TGTGCCACGGACGTAGGGGGCTATGGCTACACCTTC. Translation: CATDVGGYGYTF.

The rearrangement uses TRBV28 and TRBJ1-2; D not certain. V lost 3 bases to trimming and J lost 7 bases, with 9 bases between them. Germline values: CDR1 MDHEN, CDR2 SYDVKM. This CDR3 region has 12 residues. The CDR3 coding sequence is TGTGCCAGCAGTTTGAGGGCCACTGGCTACACCTTC. This translates into CASSLRATGYTF.

The chain has TRBV5-1 and TRBJ2-5, with D possibly TRBD2 on 6 matching bases. The better agreement between TRBJ2-7 and the DNA end casts doubt on the J call. This CDR3 is built from 14 residues. Looked up from germline, CDR1 is SGHRS and CDR2 is YFSETQ. The CDR3 protein is CASSRVGGVDEQYF. The CDR3 DNA follows: TGCGCCAGCAGCCGGGTTGGCGGGGTGGACGAGCAGTACTTC.